The 24 T cell receptor beta chains below all came from one sample that was sequenced in a study of blood T cell repertoires in COVID-19. The assay was immunoSEQ multiplex PCR, and TCRdb's table has in-frame clones only and misses some. The data show roughly 230,000 clones, about four fifths seen once. The source material was peripheral blood. The source is a man in his forties or fifties with active or convalescent COVID-19.

The rearrangement links TRBV3-1 (or the pseudogene TRBV3-2) to TRBJ2-6; TRBD2 might be the D (5 bases). V lost 1 base to trimming and J lost 4 bases, with 8 bases between them. Germline V lookup: CDR1 LGHDT, CDR2 YNNKEL (reference sequence). This CDR3 is built from 15 residues. CDR3 nucleotide sequence: TGTGCCAGCAGCCAAGTTGGGGAGGGGGCCAACGTCCTGACTTTC. As protein: CASSQVGEGANVLTF.

The chain employs TRBV30 and TRBJ2-3; TRBD2 matches 12 bases. The CDR3 sequence is 12 residues long. Looked up from germline, CDR1 is GTSNPN and CDR2 is SVGIG (reference sequence). V was clipped by 4 bases and J by 10 bases; unmatched bases: 3. The CDR3 nucleotides read TGTGCCTGGACTAGCGGGGGGGAGGCGCAGTATTTT. It codes for CAWTSGGEAQYF.

The V and J genes are TRBV30 and TRBJ1-2, with 8 nucleotides matching TRBD1. This CDR3 is 12 amino acids long. In germline, CDR1 is GTSNPN, CDR2 SVGIG (reference sequence). The ends lost 5 bases at V and 4 bases at J; junction bases unmatched: 3. The CDR3 loop reads CAWGTGGYGYTF. Written as DNA, the CDR3 is TGTGCCTGGGGAACAGGGGGCTATGGCTACACCTTC.

The rearrangement uses TRBV3-1 (or the pseudogene TRBV3-2) and TRBJ2-2; 7 nucleotides match TRBD2. Germline V gene sequence: CDR1 LGHDT, CDR2 YNNKEL (reference sequence). V lost 4 bases, J lost 5 bases, and 10 bases stayed unmatched. The CDR3 consists of 16 residues. CDR3 protein: CASSPEQRGGTGELFF. The CDR3 DNA follows: TGTGCCAGCAGCCCGGAGCAACGGGGAGGGACCGGGGAGCTGTTTTTT.

V and J are TRBV3-1 (or the pseudogene TRBV3-2) and TRBJ1-6; D ambiguous. Germline assignment: CDR1 LGHDT and CDR2 YNNKEL (reference sequence). Trimming cost V 4 bases and J 7 bases, with 14 bases left between them. CDR3 length: 15 residues. This CDR3 reads CASSLVRSLNSPLHF. As DNA, the CDR3 is TGTGCCAGCAGCCTAGTTAGGAGTCTAAATTCACCCCTCCACTTT.

The J gene is TRBJ1-2, the V gene TRBV30; TRBD1 matches 10 bases. There are 16 residues in the CDR3. V lost 3 bases to trimming and J lost 4 bases; unmatched junction nucleotides: 11. Germline CDR1 reads GTSNPN; CDR2 reads SVGIG (reference sequence). CDR3 loop: CAWSATGGVRIYGYTF. Written as DNA, the CDR3 is TGTGCCTGGAGCGCGACAGGGGGCGTACGTATCTATGGCTACACCTTC. The full variable domain, rest sourced from reference TRBV30 and TRBJ1-2, is SQTIHQWPATLVQPVGSPLSLECTVEGTSNPNLYWYRQAAGRGLQLLFYSVGIGQISSEVPQNLSASRPQDRQFILSSKKLLLSDSGFYLCAWSATGGVRIYGYTFGSGTRLTVV.

The chain joins TRBV30 to TRBJ2-5; D is uncertain. The CDR3 runs 14 residues. Germline V gene lookup returns CDR1 GTSNPN and CDR2 SVGIG (reference sequence). V gave up 0 bases and J gave up 4 bases, with 12 bases separating them. The CDR3 nucleotides read TGTGCCTGGAGTGTCGGTCTAGTGGGAGAGACCCAGTACTTC. Translated: CAWSVGLVGETQYF. The complete variable domain, with remaining parts taken from reference TRBV30 and TRBJ2-5, reads SQTIHQWPATLVQPVGSPLSLECTVEGTSNPNLYWYRQAAGRGLQLLFYSVGIGQISSEVPQNLSASRPQDRQFILSSKKLLLSDSGFYLCAWSVGLVGETQYFGPGTRLLVL.

This clone came up a few times. This chain links TRBV3-1 (or the pseudogene TRBV3-2) with TRBJ2-7; D is ambiguous. Trimming removed 6 bases at V and 2 bases at J, with 11 bases between. There are 13 residues in the CDR3. The V gene's germline CDR1 is LGHDT and CDR2 YNNKEL (reference sequence). CDR3: CASSHPITYEQYF. The CDR3 DNA sequence: TGTGCCAGCAGTCACCCTATAACCTACGAGCAGTACTTC.

The gene calls are TRBV7-9 and TRBJ2-7, with a weak D call TRBD2 (5 bases). CDR3 length equals 14 residues. Germline V gene data show CDR1 as SEHNR and CDR2 as FQNEAQ (reference sequence). V lost 5 bases, J lost 4 bases, and 15 bases lay in between. The CDR3 DNA reads TGTGCCAGCAGCCTAGGTGAGGGTCGGTACGAGCAGTACTTC. Its translation: CASSLGEGRYEQYF.

V gene TRBV27 combines with J gene TRBJ1-2; D unresolved. The CDR3 has 14 residues. Trimming took off 5 bases at V and 1 base at J, with 11 bases between the two ends. Germline V CDR1 and CDR2: MNHEY, SMNVEV (reference sequence). The CDR3 nucleotides read TGTGCCAGCAGTGGTACTACCGATAACTATGGCTACACCTTC. Its translation is CASSGTTDNYGYTF.

This chain joins TRBV5-1 and TRBJ2-3; D possibly corresponds to TRBD2 (6 bases). Trimming took 0 bases from V and 2 from J, leaving 13 bases between them. The length of the CDR3 is 16 residues. The germline gives CDR1 SGHRS, CDR2 YFSETQ. The CDR3 is CASSLVPGEVTDTQYF. For the CDR3, the DNA is TGCGCCAGCAGCTTGGTTCCGGGGGAAGTCACAGATACGCAGTATTTT.

The chain recombines TRBV29-1 with TRBJ1-1; 7 bases match TRBD1. The CDR3 contains 12 residues. Trimming cost V 1 base and J 10 bases; bases outside gene matches: 6. The V gene's germline CDR1 is SQVTM and CDR2 ANQGSEA. CDR3 sequence (DNA): TGCAGCGTTGAAGGTAGCCGGGACAGAGCTTTCTTT. This codes for CSVEGSRDRAFF.

The J gene is TRBJ2-1, the V gene TRBV6-4, with 8 bases identical to TRBD2. Germline CDR1 reads MRHNA; CDR2 reads SNTAGT. The CDR3 is made up of 16 amino acids. The V and J ends lost 7 bases and 3 bases, in that order; junction bases with no gene match: 11. The CDR3 sequence: CASMPHAGGRYNEQFF. The CDR3 DNA reads as TGTGCCAGCATGCCACACGCGGGGGGCCGCTACAATGAGCAGTTCTTC.

V is TRBV7-9 and J is TRBJ1-1, with TRBD1 as a possible D gene (5 bases). Trimming took 2 bases from V and 5 from J, leaving 12 bases between them. Per germline, CDR1 SEHNR and CDR2 FQNEAQ (reference sequence). This CDR3 spans 14 amino acids. Here the CDR3 DNA reads TGTGCCAGCAGCTTACAGGGTATCGGGACTGAAGCTTTCTTT. Its translation: CASSLQGIGTEAFF. Using reference TRBV7-9 and TRBJ1-1 for the parts outside the CDR3, the full variable domain is DTGVSQNPRHKITKRGQNVTFRCDPISEHNRLYWYRQTLGQGPEFLTYFQNEAQLEKSRLLSDRFSAERPKGSFSTLEIQRTEQGDSAMYLCASSLQGIGTEAFFGQGTRLTVV.

CDR3 in DNA: TGCGCCAGCAGCTTGGCCAGGGGGGCAGGAGAAAAACTGTTTTTT. Protein sequence: CASSLARGAGEKLFF. The chain is built from TRBV5-1 and TRBJ1-4; 7 nucleotides line up with TRBD1. V lost 0 bases, J lost 8 bases, and 7 bases stayed unmatched. The CDR3 has 15 amino acids. Per the germline V gene, CDR1 is SGHRS and CDR2 is YFSETQ. The entire variable domain, with the rest obtained from reference TRBV5-1 and TRBJ1-4, is as follows: KAGVTQTPRYLIKTRGQQVTLSCSPISGHRSVSWYQQTPGQGLQFLFEYFSETQRNKGNFPGRFSGRQFSNSRSEMNVSTLELGDSALYLCASSLARGAGEKLFFGSGTQLSVL.

The chain uses TRBV30 and TRBJ1-6; D gene uncertain. Germline lookup yields CDR1 GTSNPN and CDR2 SVGIG (reference sequence). The CDR3 has 13 amino acids. V gave up 2 bases and J gave up 7 bases, with 9 bases separating them. CDR3 nucleotides: TGTGCCTGGAGTCCCCAGGCGAATTCACCCCTCCACTTT. Translation: CAWSPQANSPLHF.

The V call is TRBV12-5, the J call TRBJ1-1; D is ambiguous. Per germline, CDR1 LGHNT and CDR2 FRNRAP. The CDR3 is 15 residues long. Trimming cost V 6 bases and J 5 bases, with 19 bases left between them. The CDR3 is CASGYVLGGMTEAFF. CDR3 bases: TGTGCTAGTGGGTACGTTCTCGGAGGGATGACTGAAGCTTTCTTT.

The chain employs TRBV21-1 and TRBJ1-4; the table calls TRBD1, which could not be checked here. TRBV21-1 is classified as a pseudogene. CDR3 length equals 14 residues. The CDR3 bases are TGTGCCAGCAGTAACAGGGCAACTAATGAAAAACTGTTTTTT. As protein: CASSNRATNEKLFF.

The CDR3 DNA follows: TGTGCCAGCAGCTTCGGACAGGGTGGCTACACCTTC. This codes for CASSFGQGGYTF. The gene calls are TRBV7-8 and TRBJ1-2, with 8 bases that match TRBD1. The germline V gene encodes CDR1 SGHVS and CDR2 FQNEAQ. The CDR3 sequence is 12 residues long. Trimming removed 3 bases from V and 7 bases from J; junction bases left unmatched: 1.

J is TRBJ1-5 and V is TRBV19; D gene ambiguous. Germline CDR1 is LNHDA and CDR2 is SQIVND (reference sequence). The CDR3 is 17 amino acids. The V end lost 4 bases, the J end lost 0 bases, and 16 bases lay between the germline ends. CDR3 loop: CASSTSTWANSNQPQHF. The CDR3 coding sequence is TGTGCCAGTAGTACCTCCACCTGGGCTAATAGCAATCAGCCCCAGCATTTT.

This clone appeared a single time. The CDR3 spells CASSFLGSSGTGELFF. CDR3 in DNA: TGTGCCAGCAGCTTTCTGGGCTCGTCAGGCACCGGGGAGCTGTTTTTT. The chain employs TRBV7-3 and TRBJ2-2; no firm D call. Germline V lookup: CDR1 SGHTA, CDR2 FQGTGA. Trimming stripped 3 bases from V and 4 bases from J, with 15 bases between. This CDR3 contains 16 residues.

This clone has just a few counts. The J gene is TRBJ1-2, the V gene TRBV7-8, with 7 bases lining up with TRBD1. The trim removed 5 bases at V and 5 bases at J, leaving 5 bases unmatched. Germline V gene lookup returns CDR1 SGHVS and CDR2 FQNEAQ. This CDR3 is built from 13 residues. CDR3: CASSPDRVYGYTF. DNA for the CDR3: TGTGCCAGCAGCCCCGACAGGGTATATGGCTACACCTTC.

This clone showed up just once. This chain joins TRBV19 and TRBJ1-5, with 7 bases that match TRBD1. V shed 6 bases, J shed 0 bases, and the junction held 8 bases outside the gene matches. This CDR3 has 16 amino acids. Per the germline V gene, CDR1 is LNHDA and CDR2 is SQIVND (reference sequence). In nucleotides, the CDR3 is TGTGCCAGTAGCCCACAGGGGACGATTAGCAATCAGCCCCAGCATTTT. It yields the protein CASSPQGTISNQPQHF.

This sequence joins TRBV7-2 and TRBJ2-7; 8 bases map to TRBD2. CDR1 and CDR2 from the germline V gene are SGHTA and FQGNSA. Trimming removed 4 bases from V and 2 bases from J; junction bases left unmatched: 13. CDR3 length: 17 amino acids. The CDR3 sequence is CASSSQGGGGSTYEQYF. CDR3 DNA sequence: TGTGCCAGCAGCTCCCAAGGAGGCGGGGGGTCTACCTACGAGCAGTACTTC.